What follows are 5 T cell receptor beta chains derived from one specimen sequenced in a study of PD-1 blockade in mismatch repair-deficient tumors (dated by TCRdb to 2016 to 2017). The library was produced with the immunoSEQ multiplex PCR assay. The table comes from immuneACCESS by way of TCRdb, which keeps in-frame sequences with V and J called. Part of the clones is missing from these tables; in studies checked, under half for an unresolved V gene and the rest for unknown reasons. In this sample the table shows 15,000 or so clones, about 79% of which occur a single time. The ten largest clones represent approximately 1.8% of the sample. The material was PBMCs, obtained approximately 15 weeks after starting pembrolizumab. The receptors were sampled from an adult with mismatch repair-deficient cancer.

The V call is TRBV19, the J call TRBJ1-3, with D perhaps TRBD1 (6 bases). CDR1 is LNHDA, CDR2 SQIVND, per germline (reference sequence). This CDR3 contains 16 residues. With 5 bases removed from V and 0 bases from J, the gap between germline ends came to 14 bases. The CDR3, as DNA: TGTGCCAGTAGTCCGGGACACGCAGCCTCTGGAAACACCATATATTTT. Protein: CASSPGHAASGNTIYF.

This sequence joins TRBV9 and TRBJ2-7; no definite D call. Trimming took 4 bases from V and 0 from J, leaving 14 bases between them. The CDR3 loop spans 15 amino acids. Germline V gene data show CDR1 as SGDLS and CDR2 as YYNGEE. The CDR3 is CASSPRRAVSYEQYF. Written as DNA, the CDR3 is TGTGCCAGCAGCCCCCGTCGCGCGGTCTCCTACGAGCAGTACTTC.

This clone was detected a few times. The CDR3 region has the DNA TGTGCCAGCAGCTTAGATAGCGGAGCCTACGAGCAGTACTTC. As protein: CASSLDSGAYEQYF. V gene TRBV27 combines with J gene TRBJ2-7, with D tentatively TRBD2 (6 bases). The CDR3 contains 14 residues. Germline lookup yields CDR1 MNHEY and CDR2 SMNVEV (reference sequence). The V and J ends lost 6 bases and 2 bases respectively, with 14 bases between them.

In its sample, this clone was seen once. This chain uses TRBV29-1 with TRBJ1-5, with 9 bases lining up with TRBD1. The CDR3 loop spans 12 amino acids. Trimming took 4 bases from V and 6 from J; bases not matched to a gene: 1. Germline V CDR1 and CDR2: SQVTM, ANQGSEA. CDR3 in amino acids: CSVGQGGQPQHF. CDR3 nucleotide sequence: TGCAGCGTTGGACAGGGGGGTCAGCCCCAGCATTTT. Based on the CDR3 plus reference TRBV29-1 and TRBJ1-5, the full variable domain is SAVISQKPSRDICQRGTSLTIQCQVDSQVTMMFWYRQQPGQSLTLIATANQGSEATYESGFVIDKFPISRPNLTFSTLTVSNMSPEDSSIYLCSVGQGGQPQHFGDGTRLSIL.

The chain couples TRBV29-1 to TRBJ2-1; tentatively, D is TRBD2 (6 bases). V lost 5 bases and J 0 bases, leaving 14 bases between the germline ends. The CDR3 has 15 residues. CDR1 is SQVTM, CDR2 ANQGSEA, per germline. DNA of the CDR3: TGCAGCGTTTCTAGATCAGCGGGCTCCTACAATGAGCAGTTCTTC. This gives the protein CSVSRSAGSYNEQFF.